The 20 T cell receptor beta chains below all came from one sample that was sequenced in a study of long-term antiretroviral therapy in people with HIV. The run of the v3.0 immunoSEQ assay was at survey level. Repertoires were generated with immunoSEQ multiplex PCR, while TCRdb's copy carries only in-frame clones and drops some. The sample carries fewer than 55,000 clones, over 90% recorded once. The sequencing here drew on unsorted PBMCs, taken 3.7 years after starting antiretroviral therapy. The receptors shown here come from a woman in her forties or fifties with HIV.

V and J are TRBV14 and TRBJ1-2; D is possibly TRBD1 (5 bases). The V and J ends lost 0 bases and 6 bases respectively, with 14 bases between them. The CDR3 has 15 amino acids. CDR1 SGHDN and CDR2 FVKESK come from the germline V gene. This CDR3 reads CASSQDELTGNGYTF. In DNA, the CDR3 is TGTGCCAGCAGCCAAGATGAGTTAACAGGCAATGGCTACACCTTC. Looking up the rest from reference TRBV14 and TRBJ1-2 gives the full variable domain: EAGVTQFPSHSVIEKGQTVTLRCDPISGHDNLYWYRRVMGKEIKFLLHFVKESKQDESGMPNNRFLAERTGGTYSTLKVQPAELEDSGVYFCASSQDELTGNGYTFGSGTRLTVV.

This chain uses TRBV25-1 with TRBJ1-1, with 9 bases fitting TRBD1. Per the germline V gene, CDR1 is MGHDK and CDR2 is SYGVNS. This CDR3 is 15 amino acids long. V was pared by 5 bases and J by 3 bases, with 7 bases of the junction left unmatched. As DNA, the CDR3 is TGTGCCAGCAGTCGGACAGGGGCGGCCGACACTGAAGCTTTCTTT. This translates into CASSRTGAADTEAFF.

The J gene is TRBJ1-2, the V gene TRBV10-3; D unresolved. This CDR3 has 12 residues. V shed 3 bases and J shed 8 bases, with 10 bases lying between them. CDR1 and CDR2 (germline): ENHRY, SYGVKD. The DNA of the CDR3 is TGTGCCATCAGTGACGGAATTACGGGCTACACCTTC. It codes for CAISDGITGYTF.

The CDR3 nucleotides read TGCGCCAGCAGCTTGGGCAGCCATAATGAAAAACTGTTTTTT. Translated: CASSLGSHNEKLFF. The chain joins TRBV5-1 to TRBJ1-4, with unresolved D. Germline values: CDR1 SGHRS, CDR2 YFSETQ. The CDR3 extends over 14 amino acids. Trimming took off 0 bases at V and 4 bases at J, with 7 bases between the two ends.

The CDR3 DNA reads TGCAGTGCTGCGGAGGGGGAAAAACTGTTTTTT. It specifies CSAAEGEKLFF. The gene calls are TRBV20-1 and TRBJ1-4, with a tentative D call TRBD1 (5 bases). CDR3 length: 11 residues. Germline values: CDR1 DFQATT, CDR2 SNEGSKA (reference sequence). V was pared by 5 bases and J by 8 bases, with 9 bases between.

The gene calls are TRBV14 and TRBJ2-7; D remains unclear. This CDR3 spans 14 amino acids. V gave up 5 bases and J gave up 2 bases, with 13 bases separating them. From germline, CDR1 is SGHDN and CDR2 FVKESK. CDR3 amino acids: CASSNRALTYEQYF. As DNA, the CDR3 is TGTGCCAGCAGCAACCGGGCCTTAACCTACGAGCAGTACTTC.

CDR3 nucleotides: TGTGCCAGTAGTATTGGAGGGGGGCTTCGTACTGAAGCTTTCTTT. Protein product: CASSIGGGLRTEAFF. The chain links TRBV19 to TRBJ1-1; perhaps TRBD1 as D (6 bases). Germline CDR1 reads LNHDA; CDR2 reads SQIVND (reference sequence). Trimming shortened V by 3 bases and J by 5 bases, and 16 bases separated the two germline ends. This CDR3 is 15 amino acids long.

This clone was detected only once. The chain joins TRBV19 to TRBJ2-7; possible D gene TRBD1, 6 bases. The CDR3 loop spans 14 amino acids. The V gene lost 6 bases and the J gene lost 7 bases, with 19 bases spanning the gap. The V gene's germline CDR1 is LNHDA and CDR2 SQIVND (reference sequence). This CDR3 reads CASSPMQGLEEQYF. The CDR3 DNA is TGTGCCAGTAGCCCAATGCAGGGGCTTGAAGAGCAGTACTTC.

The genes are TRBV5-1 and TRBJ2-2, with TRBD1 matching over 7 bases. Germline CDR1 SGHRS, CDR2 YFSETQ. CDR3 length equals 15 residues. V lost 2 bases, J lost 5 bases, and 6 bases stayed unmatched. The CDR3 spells CASSFQGVQTGELFF. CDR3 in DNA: TGCGCCAGCAGCTTCCAGGGGGTTCAGACCGGGGAGCTGTTTTTT.

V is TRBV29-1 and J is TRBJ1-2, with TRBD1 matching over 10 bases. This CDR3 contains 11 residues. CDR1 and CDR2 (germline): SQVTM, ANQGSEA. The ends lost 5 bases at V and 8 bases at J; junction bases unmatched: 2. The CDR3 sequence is CSVWTGGGYTF. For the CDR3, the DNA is TGCAGCGTTTGGACAGGGGGAGGCTACACCTTC. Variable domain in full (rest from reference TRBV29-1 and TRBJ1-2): SAVISQKPSRDICQRGTSLTIQCQVDSQVTMMFWYRQQPGQSLTLIATANQGSEATYESGFVIDKFPISRPNLTFSTLTVSNMSPEDSSIYLCSVWTGGGYTFGSGTRLTVV.

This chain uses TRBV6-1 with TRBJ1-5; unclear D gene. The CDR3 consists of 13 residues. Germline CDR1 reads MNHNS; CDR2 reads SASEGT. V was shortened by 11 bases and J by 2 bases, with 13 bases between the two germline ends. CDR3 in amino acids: CACGREGNQPQHF. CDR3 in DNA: TGTGCCTGTGGGAGGGAAGGCAATCAGCCCCAGCATTTT.

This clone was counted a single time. CDR3 sequence: CASSPRLAGAQETQYF. In DNA, the CDR3 is TGTGCCAGCAGCCCAAGGTTAGCGGGGGCCCAAGAGACCCAGTACTTC. The chain recombines TRBV9 with TRBJ2-5; TRBD2 matches 9 bases. The CDR3 contains 16 residues. Per the germline V gene, CDR1 is SGDLS and CDR2 is YYNGEE. V lost 4 bases to trimming and J lost 1 base; unmatched junction nucleotides: 8.

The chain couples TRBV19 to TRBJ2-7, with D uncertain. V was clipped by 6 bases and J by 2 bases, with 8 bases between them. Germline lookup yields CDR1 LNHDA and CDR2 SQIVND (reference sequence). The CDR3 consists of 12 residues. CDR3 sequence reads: CASRDGAYEQYF. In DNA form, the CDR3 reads TGTGCCAGTAGGGACGGAGCCTACGAGCAGTACTTC.

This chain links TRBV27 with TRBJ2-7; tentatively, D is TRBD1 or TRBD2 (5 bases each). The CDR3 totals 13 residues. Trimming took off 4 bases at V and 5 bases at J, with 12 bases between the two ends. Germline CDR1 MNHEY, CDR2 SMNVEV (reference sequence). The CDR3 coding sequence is TGTGCCAGCAGTTATCAGGGAGCTGACGAGCAGTACTTC. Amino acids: CASSYQGADEQYF.

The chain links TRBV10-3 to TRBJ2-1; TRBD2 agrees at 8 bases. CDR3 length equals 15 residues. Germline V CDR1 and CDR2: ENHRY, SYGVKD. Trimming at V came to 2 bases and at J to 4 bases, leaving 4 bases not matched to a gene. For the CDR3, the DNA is TGTGCCATCAGTGAGGGCGGGGGGACGTACAATGAGCAGTTCTTC. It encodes CAISEGGGTYNEQFF.

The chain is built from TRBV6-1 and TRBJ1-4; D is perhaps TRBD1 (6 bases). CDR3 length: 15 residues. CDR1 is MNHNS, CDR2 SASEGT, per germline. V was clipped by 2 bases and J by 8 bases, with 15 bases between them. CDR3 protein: CASSEWGQGEEKLFF. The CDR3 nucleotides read TGTGCCAGCAGTGAATGGGGGCAGGGCGAGGAAAAACTGTTTTTT.

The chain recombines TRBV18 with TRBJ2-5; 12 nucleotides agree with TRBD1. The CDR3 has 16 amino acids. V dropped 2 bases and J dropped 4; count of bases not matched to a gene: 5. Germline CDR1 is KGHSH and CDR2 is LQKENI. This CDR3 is CASSPSGTGGSETQYF. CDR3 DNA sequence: TGTGCCAGCTCACCATCCGGGACAGGGGGCTCAGAGACCCAGTACTTC.

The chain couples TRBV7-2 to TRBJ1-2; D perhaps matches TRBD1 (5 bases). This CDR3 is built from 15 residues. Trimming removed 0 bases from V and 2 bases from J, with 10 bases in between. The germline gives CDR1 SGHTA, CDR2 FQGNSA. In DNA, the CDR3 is TGTGCCAGCAGCTTAGCCGGGGGACCGAACTATGGCTACACCTTC. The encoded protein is CASSLAGGPNYGYTF.

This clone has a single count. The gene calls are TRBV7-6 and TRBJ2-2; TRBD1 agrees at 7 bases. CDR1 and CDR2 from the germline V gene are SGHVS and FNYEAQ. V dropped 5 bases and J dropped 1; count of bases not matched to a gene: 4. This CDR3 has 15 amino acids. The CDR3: CASSLDRRNTGELFF. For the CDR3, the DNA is TGTGCCAGCAGCCTGGACAGGAGGAACACCGGGGAGCTGTTTTTT.

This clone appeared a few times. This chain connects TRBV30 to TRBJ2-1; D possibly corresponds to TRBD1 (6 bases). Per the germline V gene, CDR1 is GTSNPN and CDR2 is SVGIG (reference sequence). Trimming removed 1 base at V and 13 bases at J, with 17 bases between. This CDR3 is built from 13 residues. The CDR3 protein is CAWSAIGTGHQFF. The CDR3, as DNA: TGTGCCTGGAGTGCCATTGGTACGGGACACCAGTTCTTC.